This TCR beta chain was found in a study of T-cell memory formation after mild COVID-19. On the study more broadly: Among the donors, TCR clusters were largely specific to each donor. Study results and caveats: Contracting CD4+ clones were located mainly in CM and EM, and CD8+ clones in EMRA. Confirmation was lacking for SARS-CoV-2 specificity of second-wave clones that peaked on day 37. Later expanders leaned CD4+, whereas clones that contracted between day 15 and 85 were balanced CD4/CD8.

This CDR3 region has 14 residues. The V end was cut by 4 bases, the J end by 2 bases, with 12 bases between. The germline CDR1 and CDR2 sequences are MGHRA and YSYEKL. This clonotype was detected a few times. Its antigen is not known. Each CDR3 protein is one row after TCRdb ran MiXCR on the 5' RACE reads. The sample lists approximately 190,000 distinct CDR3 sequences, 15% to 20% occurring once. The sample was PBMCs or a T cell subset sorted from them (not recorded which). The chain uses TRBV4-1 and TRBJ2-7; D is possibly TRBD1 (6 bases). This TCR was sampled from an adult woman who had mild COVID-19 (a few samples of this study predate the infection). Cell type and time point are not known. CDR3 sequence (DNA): TGCGCCAGCAGCCTCCTACAGGGTCCCTACGAGCAGTACTTC. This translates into CASSLLQGPYEQYF.